This TCR beta chain appears in the sequencing data of a study of technical replicates of blood from a few donors. Looked up from germline, CDR1 is MGHRA and CDR2 is YSYEKL. Trimming removed 0 bases from V and 8 bases from J, with 13 bases in between. The CDR3 runs to 14 residues. Clones were sequenced by immunoSEQ multiplex PCR, and TCRdb holds only the in-frame ones, with some missing. The repertoire holds 70,000 to 85,000 clones, with 92% as singletons. The sequencing sample was made of T cells isolated from PBMCs. This chain connects TRBV4-1 to TRBJ1-1; D unclear. This receptor was obtained from a human donor in good health. The CDR3 sequence: CASSQEGRFTEAFF. As DNA, the CDR3 is TGCGCCAGCAGCCAAGAGGGCAGATTCACGGAAGCTTTCTTT.